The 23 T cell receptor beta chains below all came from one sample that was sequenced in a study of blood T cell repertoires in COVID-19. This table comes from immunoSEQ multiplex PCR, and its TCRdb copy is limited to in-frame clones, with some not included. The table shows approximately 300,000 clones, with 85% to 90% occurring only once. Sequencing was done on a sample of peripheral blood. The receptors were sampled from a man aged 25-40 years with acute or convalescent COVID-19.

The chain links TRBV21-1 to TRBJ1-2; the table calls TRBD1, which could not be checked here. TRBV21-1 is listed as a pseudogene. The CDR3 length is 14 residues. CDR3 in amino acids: CASGGYRGAGGYTF. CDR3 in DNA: TGTGCCAGCGGCGGATACAGGGGGGCCGGTGGCTACACCTTC.

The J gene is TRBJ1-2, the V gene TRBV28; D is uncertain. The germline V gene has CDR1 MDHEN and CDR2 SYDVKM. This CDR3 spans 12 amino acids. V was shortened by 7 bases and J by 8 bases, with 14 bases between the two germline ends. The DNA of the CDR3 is TGTGCCAGCACCAACCGGGGAGGAGGCTACACCTTC. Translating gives CASTNRGGGYTF.

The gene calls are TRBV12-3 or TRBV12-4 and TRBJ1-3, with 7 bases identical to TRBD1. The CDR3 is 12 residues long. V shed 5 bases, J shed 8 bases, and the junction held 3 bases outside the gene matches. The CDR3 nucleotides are TGTGCCAGCAGTAGACAGGGCTACACCATATATTTT. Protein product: CASSRQGYTIYF.

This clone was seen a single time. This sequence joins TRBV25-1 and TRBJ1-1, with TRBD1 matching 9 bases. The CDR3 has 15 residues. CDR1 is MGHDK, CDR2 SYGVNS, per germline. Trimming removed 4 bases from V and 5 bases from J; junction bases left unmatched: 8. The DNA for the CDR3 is TGTGCCAGCAGTGGCCTACAGGGGGCAGGAACTGAAGCTTTCTTT. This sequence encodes CASSGLQGAGTEAFF. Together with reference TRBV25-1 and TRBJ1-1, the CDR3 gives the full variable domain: EADIYQTPRYLVIGTGKKITLECSQTMGHDKMYWYQQDPGMELHLIHYSYGVNSTEKGDLSSESTVSRIRTEHFPLTLESARPSHTSQYLCASSGLQGAGTEAFFGQGTRLTVV.

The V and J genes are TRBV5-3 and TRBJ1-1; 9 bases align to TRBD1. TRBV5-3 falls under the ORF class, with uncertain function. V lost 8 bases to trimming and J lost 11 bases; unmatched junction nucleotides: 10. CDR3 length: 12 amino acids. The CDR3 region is CARKNRGREAFF. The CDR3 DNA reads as TGTGCCAGGAAAAACAGGGGGCGGGAGGCTTTCTTT.

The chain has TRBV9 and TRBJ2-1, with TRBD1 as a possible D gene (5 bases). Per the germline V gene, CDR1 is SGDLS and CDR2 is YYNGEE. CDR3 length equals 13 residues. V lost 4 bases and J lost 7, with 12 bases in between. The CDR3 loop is CASSSGIGNEQFF. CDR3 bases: TGTGCCAGCAGCTCAGGGATTGGTAATGAGCAGTTCTTC.

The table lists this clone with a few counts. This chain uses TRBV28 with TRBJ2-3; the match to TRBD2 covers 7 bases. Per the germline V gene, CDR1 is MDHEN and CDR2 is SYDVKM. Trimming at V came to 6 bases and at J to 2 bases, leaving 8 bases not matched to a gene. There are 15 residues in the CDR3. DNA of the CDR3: TGTGCCAGCAGCCCAGCAGCGGGGCCCACAGATACGCAGTATTTT. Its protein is CASSPAAGPTDTQYF.

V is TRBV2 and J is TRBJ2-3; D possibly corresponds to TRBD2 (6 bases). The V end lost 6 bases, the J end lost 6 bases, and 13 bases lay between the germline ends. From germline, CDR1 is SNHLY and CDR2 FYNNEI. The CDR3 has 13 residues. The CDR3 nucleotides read TGTGCCAGCAGGGTCGGACTATTTGATACGCAGTATTTT. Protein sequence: CASRVGLFDTQYF.

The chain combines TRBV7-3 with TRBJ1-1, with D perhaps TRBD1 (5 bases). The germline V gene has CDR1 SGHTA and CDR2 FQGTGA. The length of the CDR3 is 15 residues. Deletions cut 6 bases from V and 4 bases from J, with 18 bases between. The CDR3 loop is CASSSRPGTFTEAFF. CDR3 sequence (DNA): TGTGCCAGCAGTTCAAGACCAGGGACTTTCACTGAAGCTTTCTTT.

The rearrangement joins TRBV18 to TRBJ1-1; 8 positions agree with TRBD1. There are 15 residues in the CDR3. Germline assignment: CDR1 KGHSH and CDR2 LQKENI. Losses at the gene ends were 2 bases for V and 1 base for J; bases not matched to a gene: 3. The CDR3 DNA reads TGTGCCAGCTCACCAGGACAGGGCTCGAACACTGAAGCTTTCTTT. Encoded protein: CASSPGQGSNTEAFF.

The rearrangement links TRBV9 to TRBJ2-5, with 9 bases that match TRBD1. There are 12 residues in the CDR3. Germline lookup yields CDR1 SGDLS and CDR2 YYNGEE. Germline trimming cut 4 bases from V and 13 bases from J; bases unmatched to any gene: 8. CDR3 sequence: CASSHDRGVRYF. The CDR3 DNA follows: TGTGCCAGCAGCCATGACAGGGGGGTACGGTACTTC. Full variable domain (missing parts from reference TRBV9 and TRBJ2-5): DSGVTQTPKHLITATGQRVTLRCSPRSGDLSVYWYQQSLDQGLQFLIQYYNGEERAKGNILERFSAQQFPDLHSELNLSSLELGDSALYFCASSHDRGVRYFGPGTRLLVL.

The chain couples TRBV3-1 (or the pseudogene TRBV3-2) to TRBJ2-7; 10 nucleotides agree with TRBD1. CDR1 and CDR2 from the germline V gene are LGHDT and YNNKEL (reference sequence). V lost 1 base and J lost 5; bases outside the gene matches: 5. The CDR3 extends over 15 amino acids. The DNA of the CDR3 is TGTGCCAGCAGCCAAGCTTGGGGACAGGGGCACGAGCAGTACTTC. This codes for CASSQAWGQGHEQYF.

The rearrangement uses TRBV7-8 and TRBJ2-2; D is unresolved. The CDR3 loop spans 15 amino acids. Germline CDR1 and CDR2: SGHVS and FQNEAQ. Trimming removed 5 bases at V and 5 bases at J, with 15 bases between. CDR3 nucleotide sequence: TGTGCCAGCAGCCTCAACTGGGCGAGTACCGGGGAGCTGTTTTTT. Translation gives CASSLNWASTGELFF.

The CDR3, as DNA: TGCAGCGTTGAGTACACAGGAAAATTCAATGAGCAGTTCTTC. It encodes CSVEYTGKFNEQFF. This chain links TRBV29-1 with TRBJ2-1, with D maybe TRBD1 (5 bases). The CDR3 runs 14 residues. The germline V gene encodes CDR1 SQVTM and CDR2 ANQGSEA. V lost 3 bases, J lost 6 bases, and 15 bases lay in between.

CDR3 sequence reads: CASSTTGGEETQYF. The CDR3 nucleotides read TGCGCCAGCAGCACGACGGGGGGCGAAGAGACCCAGTACTTC. The chain carries TRBV5-1 and TRBJ2-5; perhaps TRBD2 as D (7 bases). CDR1 and CDR2 (germline): SGHRS, YFSETQ. The V end lost 4 bases, the J end lost 3 bases, and 13 bases lay between the germline ends. The CDR3 runs to 14 residues.

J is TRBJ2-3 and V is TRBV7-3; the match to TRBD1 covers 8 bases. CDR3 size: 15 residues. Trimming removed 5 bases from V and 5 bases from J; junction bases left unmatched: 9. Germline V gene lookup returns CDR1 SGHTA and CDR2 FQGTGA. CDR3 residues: CASSGTGLRGDTQYF. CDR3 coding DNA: TGTGCCAGCAGCGGGACAGGCCTTAGGGGAGATACGCAGTATTTT. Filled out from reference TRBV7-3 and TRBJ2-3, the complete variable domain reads GAGVSQTPSNKVTEKGKYVELRCDPISGHTALYWYRQSLGQGPEFLIYFQGTGAADDSGLPNDRFFAVRPEGSVSTLKIQRTERGDSAVYLCASSGTGLRGDTQYFGPGTRLTVL.

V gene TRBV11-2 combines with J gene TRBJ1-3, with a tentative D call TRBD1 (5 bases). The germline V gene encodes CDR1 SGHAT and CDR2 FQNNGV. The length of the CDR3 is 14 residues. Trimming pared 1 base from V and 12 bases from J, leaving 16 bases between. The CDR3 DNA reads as TGTGCCAGCAGCTTAGTTGGGGGACGGGAGATCATATATTTT. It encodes CASSLVGGREIIYF.

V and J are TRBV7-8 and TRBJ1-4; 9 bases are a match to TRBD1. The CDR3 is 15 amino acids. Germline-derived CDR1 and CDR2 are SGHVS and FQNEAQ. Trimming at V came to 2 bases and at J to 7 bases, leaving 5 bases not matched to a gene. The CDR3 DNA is TGTGCCAGCAGCTTAAACAGGGGGCGCGCTGAAAAACTGTTTTTT. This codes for CASSLNRGRAEKLFF.

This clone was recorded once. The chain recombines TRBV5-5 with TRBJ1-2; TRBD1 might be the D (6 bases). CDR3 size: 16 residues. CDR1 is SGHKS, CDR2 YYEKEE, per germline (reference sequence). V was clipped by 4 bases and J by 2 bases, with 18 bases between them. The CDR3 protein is CASSGSIGGANYGYTF. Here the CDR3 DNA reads TGTGCCAGCAGCGGTTCCATCGGGGGGGCCAACTATGGCTACACCTTC. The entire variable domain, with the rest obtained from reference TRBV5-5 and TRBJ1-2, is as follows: DAGVTQSPTHLIKTRGQQVTLRCSPISGHKSVSWYQQVLGQGPQFIFQYYEKEERGRGNFPDRFSARQFPNYSSELNVNALLLGDSALYLCASSGSIGGANYGYTFGSGTRLTVV.

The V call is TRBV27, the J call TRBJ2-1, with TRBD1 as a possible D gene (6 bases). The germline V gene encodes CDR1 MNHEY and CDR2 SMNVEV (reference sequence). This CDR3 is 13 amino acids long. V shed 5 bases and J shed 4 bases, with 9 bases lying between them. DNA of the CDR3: TGTGCCAGCAGTCTTCAGGGGTACAATGAGCAGTTCTTC. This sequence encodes CASSLQGYNEQFF.

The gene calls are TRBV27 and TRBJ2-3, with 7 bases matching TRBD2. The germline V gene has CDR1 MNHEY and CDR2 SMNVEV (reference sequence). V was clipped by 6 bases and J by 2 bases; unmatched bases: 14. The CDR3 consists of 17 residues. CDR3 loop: CASSLLGERGTTDTQYF. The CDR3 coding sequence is TGTGCCAGCAGCTTGTTAGGCGAGCGGGGAACCACAGATACGCAGTATTTT.

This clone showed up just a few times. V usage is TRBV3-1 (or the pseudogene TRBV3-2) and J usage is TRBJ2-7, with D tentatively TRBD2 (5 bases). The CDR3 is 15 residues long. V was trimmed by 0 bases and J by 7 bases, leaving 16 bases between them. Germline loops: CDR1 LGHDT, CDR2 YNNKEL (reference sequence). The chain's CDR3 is CASSQESRGKREQYF. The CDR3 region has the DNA TGTGCCAGCAGCCAAGAGAGCCGGGGAAAGCGGGAGCAGTACTTC.

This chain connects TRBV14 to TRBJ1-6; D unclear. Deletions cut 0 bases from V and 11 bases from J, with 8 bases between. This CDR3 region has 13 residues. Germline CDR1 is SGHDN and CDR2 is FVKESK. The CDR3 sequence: CASSQEYLTPLHF. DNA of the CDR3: TGTGCCAGCAGCCAAGAGTACCTAACACCCCTCCACTTT.